The 27 T cell receptor beta chains presented below share a single source sample, sequenced in a study of Ad26.COV2.S vaccination and SARS-CoV-2 variants. Treatment noted: about 20 received Ad26.COV2.S at low or high dose, single or two shots; roughly 5 received placebo; per-sample allocation not given. After the first vaccine or placebo injection, samples were drawn on day 63. Profiling relied on immunoSEQ multiplex PCR, and the TCRdb table lists in-frame clones only, not all of them. The sample lists about 680,000 clones, roughly 90% seen once, with approximately 1.5% in the top ten. This sample comprised peripheral blood, obtained in a trial of Ad26.COV2.S vaccine versus placebo. These receptors all stem from a person aged 18 to 59 who received the Ad26.COV2.S COVID-19 vaccine or a placebo.

This chain uses TRBV6-5 with TRBJ2-1; 7 bases match TRBD2. Looked up from germline, CDR1 is MNHEY and CDR2 is SVGAGI. V lost 5 bases, J lost 4 bases, and 8 bases stayed unmatched. There are 15 residues in the CDR3. CDR3 bases: TGTGCCAGCAGTCCCGGGAGGCCGGGTTACAATGAGCAGTTCTTC. Its translation is CASSPGRPGYNEQFF.

V and J are TRBV5-1 and TRBJ1-2, with a tentative D call TRBD1 (6 bases). Germline V gives CDR1 SGHRS, CDR2 YFSETQ. The CDR3 length is 17 residues. The V end lost 0 bases, the J end lost 4 bases, and 19 bases lay between the germline ends. The CDR3 bases are TGCGCCAGCAGCTTGGCCGGTCCGGGACAACCGTTCTATGGCTACACCTTC. Translating gives CASSLAGPGQPFYGYTF.

The gene calls are TRBV2 and TRBJ1-1, with no clear D. The germline V gene encodes CDR1 SNHLY and CDR2 FYNNEI. The CDR3 is 14 amino acids. Trimming stripped 6 bases from V and 0 bases from J, with 11 bases between. CDR3 DNA sequence: TGTGCCAGCAGCCTCCGGGCATTGAACACTGAAGCTTTCTTT. Its translation is CASSLRALNTEAFF.

Note on this clone: The sample holds other DNA sequences that translate to the same CDR3. The chain couples TRBV7-6 to TRBJ2-2; TRBD1 is a possible D gene (6 bases). Trimming removed 4 bases from V and 1 base from J, with 10 bases in between. The CDR3 runs 15 residues. Germline lookup yields CDR1 SGHVS and CDR2 FNYEAQ. CDR3 sequence: CASSSGQGNTGELFF. CDR3 nucleotides: TGTGCCAGCAGCTCGGGACAAGGGAACACCGGGGAGCTGTTTTTT. The complete variable domain, with remaining parts taken from reference TRBV7-6 and TRBJ2-2, reads GAGVSQSPRYKVTKRGQDVALRCDPISGHVSLYWYRQALGQGPEFLTYFNYEAQQDKSGLPNDRFSAERPEGSISTLTIQRTEQRDSAMYRCASSSGQGNTGELFFGEGSRLTVL.

The chain links TRBV19 to TRBJ2-3; maybe TRBD1 (5 bases). The germline V gene has CDR1 LNHDA and CDR2 SQIVND (reference sequence). V was shortened by 4 bases and J by 0 bases, with 11 bases between the two germline ends. The CDR3 length is 15 residues. DNA of the CDR3: TGTGCCAGTAGTAGCAGACAGCTTAGCACAGATACGCAGTATTTT. Protein sequence: CASSSRQLSTDTQYF.

The chain uses TRBV5-1 and TRBJ1-5; D is unresolved. The germline V gene encodes CDR1 SGHRS and CDR2 YFSETQ. V was shortened by 0 bases and J by 4 bases, with 14 bases between the two germline ends. The CDR3 loop spans 16 amino acids. CDR3 loop: CASSLDGAASNQPQHF. The CDR3 coding sequence is TGCGCCAGCAGCTTGGACGGTGCAGCCTCGAATCAGCCCCAGCATTTT.

The gene calls are TRBV5-4 and TRBJ2-3, with D hard to call. Trimming left V 1 base short and J 6 bases short, with 6 bases between. Germline CDR1 and CDR2: SGHNT and YYREEE (reference sequence). The CDR3 covers 12 residues. CDR3 bases: TGTGCCAGCAGCTTGTTCCCGGATACGCAGTATTTT. Protein sequence: CASSLFPDTQYF.

To note about this clone: Other DNA sequences in this sample translate to the same CDR3. The chain uses TRBV6-2 or TRBV6-3 and TRBJ2-7, with TRBD1 identical over 7 bases. From germline, CDR1 is MNHEY and CDR2 SVGEGT. CDR3 length: 13 residues. With V trimmed by 2 bases and J by 3 bases, 1 base remained unmatched. The CDR3 spells CASSYGQVYEQYF. In nucleotides, the CDR3 is TGTGCCAGCAGTTACGGACAGGTCTACGAGCAGTACTTC.

The chain couples TRBV5-1 to TRBJ1-1, with TRBD1 identical over 9 bases. V lost 0 bases, J lost 1 base, and 1 base stayed unmatched. Germline values: CDR1 SGHRS, CDR2 YFSETQ. This CDR3 is built from 15 residues. For the CDR3, the DNA is TGCGCCAGCAGCTTGGGGGGACAGGGGAACACTGAAGCTTTCTTT. Translated: CASSLGGQGNTEAFF.

This clone was picked up one time. The chain uses TRBV10-2 and TRBJ2-6, with D hard to call. Germline V gives CDR1 WSHSY, CDR2 SAAADI. The CDR3 has 16 residues. V shed 0 bases and J shed 2 bases, with 8 bases lying between them. DNA for the CDR3: TGCGCCAGCAGTGAGTCGGCCGGCACTGGGGCCAACGTCCTGACTTTC. This codes for CASSESAGTGANVLTF.

The chain couples TRBV19 to TRBJ1-6, with D hard to call. Germline loops: CDR1 LNHDA, CDR2 SQIVND (reference sequence). This CDR3 comprises 15 residues. V was pared by 7 bases and J by 6 bases, with 16 bases between. The CDR3 region has the DNA TGTGCCAGTACCCTCGGGCCCGGGGTTAATTCACCCCTCCACTTT. Residues: CASTLGPGVNSPLHF.

This chain uses TRBV6-6 with TRBJ1-2; D remains unclear. Trimming removed 6 bases at V and 8 bases at J, with 19 bases between. The CDR3 is made up of 14 amino acids. Germline V gene sequence: CDR1 MNHNY, CDR2 SVGAGI (reference sequence). The DNA for the CDR3 is TGTGCCAGCAGCCCCTTAGGGCGGTTATCGGGCTACACCTTC. This encodes CASSPLGRLSGYTF.

The chain recombines TRBV5-6 with TRBJ2-1; D perhaps matches TRBD2 (5 bases). In germline, CDR1 is SGHDT, CDR2 YYEEEE. The V end lost 2 bases, the J end lost 10 bases, and 13 bases lay between the germline ends. The CDR3 extends over 13 amino acids. The CDR3 protein is CASSFGSRGEQFF. CDR3 in DNA: TGTGCCAGCAGCTTCGGGTCCCGAGGGGAGCAGTTCTTC. The whole variable domain, filled in from reference TRBV5-6 and TRBJ2-1, reads DAGVTQSPTHLIKTRGQQVTLRCSPKSGHDTVSWYQQALGQGPQFIFQYYEEEERQRGNFPDRFSGHQFPNYSSELNVNALLLGDSALYLCASSFGSRGEQFFGPGTRLTVL.

J is TRBJ1-6 and V is TRBV5-4; D not certain. Looked up from germline, CDR1 is SGHNT and CDR2 is YYREEE (reference sequence). The CDR3 consists of 15 residues. V shed 4 bases and J shed 0 bases, with 8 bases lying between them. The CDR3 reads CASSGKSSYNSPLHF. The CDR3 DNA reads as TGTGCCAGCAGCGGCAAGAGCTCCTATAATTCACCCCTCCACTTT.

The chain combines TRBV9 with TRBJ2-1; TRBD2 matches at 7 bases. With 2 bases clipped from V and 9 bases from J, the junction kept 11 bases outside the gene matches. This CDR3 has 15 amino acids. Germline V CDR1 and CDR2: SGDLS, YYNGEE. In DNA, the CDR3 is TGTGCCAGCAGCGTGACCGGGACTAATTCTATTGAGCAGTTCTTC. Translating it yields CASSVTGTNSIEQFF.

For the CDR3, the DNA is TGTGCCAGCAACAAGCCGGGGTCCTACGAGCAGTACTTC. The encoded protein is CASNKPGSYEQYF. The rearrangement joins TRBV6-5 to TRBJ2-7; tentatively, D is TRBD2 (5 bases). There are 13 residues in the CDR3. V gave up 7 bases and J gave up 1 base, with 11 bases separating them. Germline V CDR1 and CDR2: MNHEY, SVGAGI.

The chain employs TRBV7-2 and TRBJ2-7; 9 nucleotides align to TRBD2. CDR1 SGHTA and CDR2 FQGNSA come from the germline V gene. The V segment lost 1 base and the J segment 4 bases; nucleotides outside the gene matches: 8. The CDR3 has 16 amino acids. The CDR3 DNA reads TGTGCCAGCAGCTTAGTACCAGCGGGGGGCCAATACGAGCAGTACTTC. This sequence encodes CASSLVPAGGQYEQYF.

The gene calls are TRBV6-1 and TRBJ2-3; possibly TRBD2 for D (6 bases). CDR3 size: 11 residues. The V end was cut by 2 bases, the J end by 9 bases, with 6 bases between. Germline V gene lookup returns CDR1 MNHNS and CDR2 SASEGT. The CDR3 region has the DNA TGTGCCAGCAGTGAACGGGGGACGCAGTATTTT. As protein: CASSERGTQYF.

This rearrangement joins TRBV7-8 to TRBJ2-5; no clear D. The germline gives CDR1 SGHVS, CDR2 FQNEAQ. V shed 4 bases and J shed 2 bases, with 11 bases lying between them. CDR3 length equals 14 residues. In DNA, the CDR3 is TGTGCCAGCAGCTCCCGGGCCTTACAAGAGACCCAGTACTTC. Its translation is CASSSRALQETQYF.

In regard to this clone: The junction departs from germline at one end; a sequencing error may be responsible. The DNA for the CDR3 is TGTGCCAGCAGTGACGGGGTGTCCTACGGGCAGTACTTC. Translating it yields CASSDGVSYGQYF. This chain joins TRBV6-2 or TRBV6-3 and TRBJ2-7, with D perhaps matching TRBD2 (5 bases). The CDR3 length is 13 residues. Germline assignment: CDR1 MNHEY and CDR2 SVGEGT.

The rearrangement links TRBV19 to TRBJ2-2, with 9 bases that match TRBD1. The V segment lost 5 bases and the J segment 0 bases; nucleotides outside the gene matches: 7. Germline V lookup: CDR1 LNHDA, CDR2 SQIVND (reference sequence). This CDR3 comprises 17 residues. CDR3 region: CASSRQGGSPNTGELFF. For the CDR3, the DNA is TGTGCCAGTAGTCGACAGGGGGGGTCACCGAACACCGGGGAGCTGTTTTTT.

The chain employs TRBV27 and TRBJ2-1; possibly TRBD1 for D (6 bases). V shed 0 bases and J shed 7 bases, with 16 bases lying between them. Germline CDR1 reads MNHEY; CDR2 reads SMNVEV (reference sequence). There are 16 residues in the CDR3. CDR3 amino acids: CASSLSVTGSPNEQFF. The CDR3 region has the DNA TGTGCCAGCAGTTTATCGGTAACAGGGAGCCCTAATGAGCAGTTCTTC.

This sequence joins TRBV4-2 and TRBJ2-5; 10 nucleotides match TRBD1. From germline, CDR1 is LGHNA and CDR2 YNFKEQ. The junction had 5 bases not matched to a gene; V was cut back by 0 bases and J by 4 bases. There are 16 residues in the CDR3. The CDR3: CASSQEGTGVGETQYF. In DNA form, the CDR3 reads TGTGCCAGCAGCCAAGAGGGGACAGGGGTGGGAGAGACCCAGTACTTC.

This clone was observed a single time. This rearrangement joins TRBV10-2 to TRBJ1-2, with D maybe TRBD1 (5 bases). The CDR3 loop spans 11 amino acids. The germline gives CDR1 WSHSY, CDR2 SAAADI. V was cut by 5 bases and J by 7 bases, with 8 bases left in between. For the CDR3, the DNA is TGCGCCAGCAGTAACGGGGGTGGCTACACCTTC. Its translation is CASSNGGGYTF.

The rearrangement joins TRBV6-5 to TRBJ2-7, with TRBD2 identical over 13 bases. V lost 7 bases to trimming and J lost 3 bases; unmatched junction nucleotides: 6. The CDR3 runs to 15 residues. Germline V CDR1 and CDR2: MNHEY, SVGAGI. Here the CDR3 DNA reads TGTGCCAGCACACGGACTAGCGGGGGTCTCTACGAGCAGTACTTC. This sequence encodes CASTRTSGGLYEQYF.

Only one count was recorded for this clone. The chain joins TRBV29-1 to TRBJ2-7, with D perhaps matching TRBD1 (5 bases). The CDR3 has 13 amino acids. V was trimmed by 6 bases and J by 2 bases, leaving 14 bases between them. Germline V gives CDR1 SQVTM, CDR2 ANQGSEA. CDR3 in amino acids: CSVVQGGTYEQYF. CDR3 nucleotides: TGCAGCGTAGTTCAGGGTGGGACCTACGAGCAGTACTTC.

In DNA, the CDR3 is TGTGCCTGGAGTAAAGGGGAGGGTCAGCCCCAGCATTTT. It specifies CAWSKGEGQPQHF. The chain carries TRBV30 and TRBJ1-5, with a tentative D call TRBD1 (5 bases). The CDR3 contains 13 residues. Germline assignment: CDR1 GTSNPN and CDR2 SVGIG (reference sequence). Trimming took off 2 bases at V and 6 bases at J, with 11 bases between the two ends.